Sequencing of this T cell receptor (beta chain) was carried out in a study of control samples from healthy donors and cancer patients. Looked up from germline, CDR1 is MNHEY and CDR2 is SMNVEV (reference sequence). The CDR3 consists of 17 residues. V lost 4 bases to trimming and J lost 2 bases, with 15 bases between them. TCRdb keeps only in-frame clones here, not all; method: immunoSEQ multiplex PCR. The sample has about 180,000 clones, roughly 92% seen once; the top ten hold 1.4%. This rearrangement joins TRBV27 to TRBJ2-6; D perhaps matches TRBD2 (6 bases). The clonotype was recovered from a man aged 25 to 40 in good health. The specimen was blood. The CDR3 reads CASSSVRLGAGANVLTF. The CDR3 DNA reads TGTGCCAGCAGTTCAGTCCGACTAGGCGCTGGGGCCAACGTCCTGACTTTC.